The rows below give T cell receptor beta chains drawn from one sample of a study of blood T cell repertoires in COVID-19. The method was immunoSEQ multiplex PCR; TCRdb's version includes in-frame clones alone and lacks a portion of them. The sample gives 290,000 or so clones, around 87% of which show up once; around 1.4% is in the top ten. The sample taken for sequencing was peripheral blood. The origin of the receptors is a man in his 70s with acute or convalescent COVID-19. CDR3s include the opening cysteine and the closing phenylalanine or tryptophan. The D gene is left open where the match is weak. Expanded clones are given a class, and other clones once, few, many or no size at all.

V,size,J,D,CDR3,DNA
TRBV19,.,TRBJ2-7,TRBD1,CASKRQGAYEQYF,TGTGCCAGTAAAAGGCAGGGGGCCTACGAGCAGTACTTC
TRBV19,.,TRBJ2-1,.,CASSIGQTYNEQFF,TGTGCCAGTAGTATTGGCCAAACCTACAATGAGCAGTTCTTC
TRBV6-2/TRBV6-3,few,TRBJ2-5,TRBD1,CASSYAGTGEETQYF,TGTGCCAGCAGTTACGCTGGGACAGGAGAAGAGACCCAGTACTTC
TRBV28,once,TRBJ1-2,.,CASSLQGPYGYTF,TGTGCCAGCAGCCTACAGGGTCCCTATGGCTACACCTTC
TRBV6-6,once,TRBJ2-5,TRBD1,CASSWGQNLETQYF,TGTGCCAGCAGTTGGGGACAGAACCTAGAGACCCAGTACTTC
TRBV2,.,TRBJ1-5,.,CASRELYSNQPQHF,TGTGCCAGCAGGGAACTTTATAGCAATCAGCCCCAGCATTTT
TRBV19,.,TRBJ1-5,.,CASSIGPQPQHF,TGTGCCAGTAGTATCGGTCCTCAGCCCCAGCATTTT
TRBV12-3/TRBV12-4,.,TRBJ1-5,TRBD1,CASSSGGQPQHF,TGTGCCAGCAGTTCAGGGGGACAGCCCCAGCATTTT
TRBV3-1/TRBV3-2,few,TRBJ1-4,.,CASSPFRTGNNEKLFF,TGTGCCAGCAGCCCGTTTAGGACGGGAAATAATGAAAAACTGTTTTTT
TRBV15,.,TRBJ2-5,.,CATSRGAMAETQYF,TGTGCCACCAGCAGAGGGGCAATGGCCGAGACCCAGTACTTC
TRBV5-1,once,TRBJ1-5,TRBD1,CASSLTGVKNQPQHF,TGCGCCAGCAGCTTGACAGGGGTGAAGAATCAGCCCCAGCATTTT